Described below is a single T cell receptor (beta chain) sequence and its context. This entry is derived from a study of shared clonotypes between healthy human individuals. Study-wide context: The donors, a couple of women and a few men, were aged 18 to 49.

Assay used: immunoSEQ multiplex PCR; TCRdb lists only in-frame clones, some missing. The sample lists some 1.5 million clones, 95% to 99% seen once, with roughly 0.4% in the top ten. The clonotype comes from a man between 25 and 39 years old in good health. Sequencing input: naive CD4+ T cells sorted from blood. Specified subset: CD45RA+ positively selected.

The CDR3 bases are TGTGCCAGCAGTTATGCGCTCTCCTACAATGAGCAGTTCTTC. Translation: CASSYALSYNEQFF. The chain uses TRBV27 and TRBJ2-1, with no clear D. The V end lost 4 bases, the J end lost 0 bases, and 7 bases lay between the germline ends. This CDR3 spans 14 amino acids. Germline assignment: CDR1 MNHEY and CDR2 SMNVEV (reference sequence).